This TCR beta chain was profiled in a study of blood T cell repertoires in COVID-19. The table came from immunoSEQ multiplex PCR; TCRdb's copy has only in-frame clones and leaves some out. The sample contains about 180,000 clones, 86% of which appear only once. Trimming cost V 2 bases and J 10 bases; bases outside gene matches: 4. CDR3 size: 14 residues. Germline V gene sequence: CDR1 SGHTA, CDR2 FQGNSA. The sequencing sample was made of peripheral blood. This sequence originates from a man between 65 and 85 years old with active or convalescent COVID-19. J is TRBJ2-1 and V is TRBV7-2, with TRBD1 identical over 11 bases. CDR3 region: CASSLPGTGGEQFF. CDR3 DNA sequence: TGTGCCAGCAGCTTACCCGGGACAGGGGGAGAGCAGTTCTTC. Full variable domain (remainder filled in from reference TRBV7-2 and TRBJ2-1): GAGVSQSPSNKVTEKGKDVELRCDPISGHTALYWYRQSLGQGLEFLIYFQGNSAPDKSGLPSDRFSAERTGGSVSTLTIQRTQQEDSAVYLCASSLPGTGGEQFFGPGTRLTVL.